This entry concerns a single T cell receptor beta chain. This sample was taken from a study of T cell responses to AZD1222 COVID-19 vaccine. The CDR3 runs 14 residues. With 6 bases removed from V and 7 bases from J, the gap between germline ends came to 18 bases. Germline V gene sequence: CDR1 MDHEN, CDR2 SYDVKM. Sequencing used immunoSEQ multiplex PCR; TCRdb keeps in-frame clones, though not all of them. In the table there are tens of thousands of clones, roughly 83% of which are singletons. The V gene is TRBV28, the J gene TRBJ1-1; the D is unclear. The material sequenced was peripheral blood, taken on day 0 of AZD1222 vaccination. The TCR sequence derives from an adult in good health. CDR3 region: CASRRGFFQNEAFF. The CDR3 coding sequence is TGTGCCAGCAGACGGGGTTTTTTTCAGAATGAAGCTTTCTTT.